The 8 T cell receptor beta chains listed next were all sequenced from one sample in a study of T cell responses to AZD1222 COVID-19 vaccine. Using immunoSEQ multiplex PCR, the repertoire was profiled, and TCRdb retains in-frame clones only, with some absent. The sample lists 120,000 or so clones, approximately 90% occurring once. The specimen comprised peripheral blood, sampled on day 0 of AZD1222 vaccination. These receptors originate from an adult in good health.

In this sample, this clone turned up a few times. The CDR3 nucleotides are TGTGCCAGTAGTCTCGGACGGGATCCTGGGGCCAACGTCCTGACTTTC. This translates into CASSLGRDPGANVLTF. The chain uses TRBV19 and TRBJ2-6; a weak D match, TRBD2 (5 bases). This CDR3 region has 16 residues. Germline V gene sequence: CDR1 LNHDA, CDR2 SQIVND (reference sequence). V gave up 5 bases and J gave up 2 bases, with 13 bases separating them.

For the CDR3, the DNA is TGTGCCAGCAGCTTATCGAGGGGGCCAGGTGGTGGCTACACCTTC. Its translation: CASSLSRGPGGGYTF. This rearrangement joins TRBV7-9 to TRBJ1-2; 7 bases map to TRBD1. After removal of 2 bases from V and 7 bases from J, the junction contained 10 bases not matched to a gene. The CDR3 covers 15 residues. The germline gives CDR1 SEHNR, CDR2 FQNEAQ (reference sequence). Variable domain in full (rest from reference TRBV7-9 and TRBJ1-2): DTGVSQNPRHKITKRGQNVTFRCDPISEHNRLYWYRQTLGQGPEFLTYFQNEAQLEKSRLLSDRFSAERPKGSFSTLEIQRTEQGDSAMYLCASSLSRGPGGGYTFGSGTRLTVV.

This rearrangement joins TRBV6-2 or TRBV6-3 to TRBJ2-3; the match to TRBD2 covers 12 bases. The CDR3 extends over 19 amino acids. Germline-derived CDR1 and CDR2 are MNHEY and SVGEGT. Losses at the gene ends were 4 bases for V and 4 bases for J; bases not matched to a gene: 15. CDR3 nucleotides: TGTGCCAGCAGTTCCACTAGCGGGAGGACCAGGACCCCACCAGATACGCAGTATTTT. Translated: CASSSTSGRTRTPPDTQYF.

The chain combines TRBV24-1 with TRBJ2-5; 12 nucleotides match TRBD2. Germline CDR1 KGHDR, CDR2 SFDVKD. The CDR3 is 16 amino acids. The V gene end was trimmed by 2 bases and the J gene end by 5 bases; junction bases not matched to a gene: 5. The CDR3 here is CATSDSGLAGGETQYF. Written as DNA, the CDR3 is TGTGCCACCAGTGATTCGGGACTAGCGGGCGGGGAGACCCAGTACTTC.

This chain connects TRBV6-2 or TRBV6-3 to TRBJ1-1; 7 nucleotides line up with TRBD1. V dropped 5 bases and J dropped 1; count of bases not matched to a gene: 4. This CDR3 region has 14 residues. The germline gives CDR1 MNHEY, CDR2 SVGEGT. In DNA, the CDR3 is TGTGCCAGCAGTCGAACAGGGGAGAACACTGAAGCTTTCTTT. Encoded protein: CASSRTGENTEAFF.

The V call is TRBV5-1, the J call TRBJ1-6, with D unclear. V shed 7 bases and J shed 10 bases, with 12 bases lying between them. The CDR3 contains 12 residues. Germline V gene sequence: CDR1 SGHRS, CDR2 YFSETQ. The CDR3 DNA sequence: TGCGCCAGCCGTCAAGGAAGCTCACCCCTCCACTTT. Translating gives CASRQGSSPLHF.

This chain joins TRBV15 and TRBJ1-2, with TRBD1 as a possible D gene (5 bases). The germline V gene has CDR1 LNHNV and CDR2 YYDKDF (reference sequence). This CDR3 comprises 15 residues. V lost 1 base and J lost 11, with 20 bases in between. In DNA form, the CDR3 reads TGTGCCACCAGCAGAGTAGAATCCGGACACCCCGGTTACACCTTC. It is translated as CATSRVESGHPGYTF.

The chain uses TRBV18 and TRBJ1-3, with TRBD1 matching 11 bases. The junction had 7 bases not matched to a gene; V was cut back by 2 bases and J by 4 bases. CDR1 and CDR2 from the germline V gene are KGHSH and LQKENI. CDR3 length equals 17 residues. CDR3 amino acids: CASSPTDRGLDGNTIYF. In nucleotides, the CDR3 is TGTGCCAGCTCACCAACGGACAGGGGGCTGGACGGAAACACCATATATTTT. The whole variable domain, filled in from reference TRBV18 and TRBJ1-3, reads NAGVMQNPRHLVRRRGQEARLRCSPMKGHSHVYWYRQLPEEGLKFMVYLQKENIIDESGMPKERFSAEFPKEGPSILRIQQVVRGDSAAYFCASSPTDRGLDGNTIYFGEGSWLTVV.